Listed below are T cell receptor beta chains from one sample, sequenced in a study of blood T cells in healthy people across ages. One entry per CDR3 protein, called by TCRdb with MiXCR from the 5' RACE reads. The sample has 540,000 or so distinct CDR3 sequences; 40% to 50% are singletons. Sequencing was done on a sample of blood. These receptor sequences come from an elderly man in good health. CDR3s include the opening cysteine and the closing phenylalanine or tryptophan. D genes are given only for firm matches. Not all rows give a size; the values are once, few, many and, for expanded clones, a class.

clone size	J gene	D gene	V gene	CDR3 protein	CDR3 DNA
NA	TRBJ2-3	TRBD1	TRBV5-1	CASSSTGPDTQYF	TGCGCCAGCAGCTCGACAGGGCCAGATACGCAGTATTTT
few	TRBJ2-7	TRBD2	TRBV7-3	CASSLGGAGGSYEQYF	TGTGCCAGCAGCTTAGGAGGTGCGGGAGGGTCGTACGAGCAGTACTTC
NA	TRBJ1-5	NA	TRBV5-5	CASNSTPNQPQHF	TGTGCCAGCAACTCCACACCTAATCAGCCCCAGCATTTT
many	TRBJ1-2	NA	TRBV6-1	CASSLTVNYGYTF	TGTGCCAGCAGTCTGACGGTGAACTATGGCTACACCTTC
NA	TRBJ2-7	NA	TRBV20-1	CSARGAGPAIQGLSYEQYF	TGCAGCGCTAGAGGAGCAGGCCCGGCAATACAGGGTCTGTCCTACGAGCAGTACTTC
NA	TRBJ1-5	NA	TRBV6-2/TRBV6-3	CASSPPTPSSAGNQPQHF	TGTGCCAGCAGTCCACCGACACCTTCCTCGGCGGGCAATCAGCCCCAGCATTTT
few	TRBJ2-1	NA	TRBV20-1	CSARARGLRYNEQFF	TGCAGTGCTAGGGCGAGGGGGTTACGGTACAATGAGCAGTTCTTC
NA	TRBJ2-3	TRBD2	TRBV12-3/TRBV12-4	CASSLSAGGADTQYF	TGTGCCAGCAGTTTATCGGCGGGGGGGGCGGATACGCAGTATTTT
NA	TRBJ2-7	NA	TRBV4-1	CASSQRAQQTGYEQYF	TGCGCCAGCAGCCAAAGGGCACAACAGACTGGCTACGAGCAGTACTTC
NA	TRBJ2-3	NA	TRBV7-9	CASSPTVGTQYF	TGTGCCAGCAGCCCAACAGTGGGTACGCAGTATTTT
NA	TRBJ1-5	NA	TRBV6-1	CASRDTGIGNQPQHF	TGTGCCAGCAGGGATACAGGAATTGGCAATCAGCCCCAGCATTTT
NA	TRBJ2-6	NA	TRBV29-1	CSVVLRSGANVLTF	TGCAGCGTTGTTCTTCGGTCTGGGGCAAACGTCCTGACTTTC
few	TRBJ2-4	NA	TRBV7-2	CASSRPQAQQYF	TGTGCCAGCAGTAGACCACAAGCGCAGCAGTACTTC
NA	TRBJ2-5	TRBD2	TRBV7-2	CASRTRAGVERETQYF	TGTGCCAGCAGAACCCGAGCGGGAGTGGAACGAGAGACCCAGTACTTC
NA	TRBJ2-5	TRBD2	TRBV7-2	CASSLEGTSGSVEQYF	TGTGCCAGCAGCTTAGAGGGGACTAGCGGGAGTGTTGAGCAGTACTTC
NA	TRBJ2-2	NA	TRBV2	CASSERRPNTGELFF	TGTGCCAGCAGTGAGCGACGCCCGAACACCGGGGAGCTGTTTTTT
NA	TRBJ2-1	TRBD1	TRBV5-1	CASSSTGQRNNEQFF	TGCGCCAGCAGCTCCACGGGACAGCGGAACAATGAGCAGTTCTTC
many	TRBJ1-1	TRBD1	TRBV6-6	CASSYRQGEAFF	TGTGCCAGCAGTTACAGACAGGGGGAAGCTTTCTTT
NA	TRBJ2-5	TRBD1	TRBV5-1	CASSLETGGETQYF	TGCGCCAGCAGCTTGGAAACAGGGGGCGAGACCCAGTACTTC
NA	TRBJ2-5	TRBD2	TRBV20-1	CSARSSGGAGETQYF	TGCAGTGCTAGATCAAGCGGGGGGGCCGGAGAGACCCAGTACTTC
few	TRBJ2-2	TRBD1	TRBV20-1	CSAGTVNTGELFF	TGCAGTGCCGGGACAGTGAACACCGGGGAGCTGTTTTTT